This T cell receptor beta chain comes out of a study of shared clonotypes between healthy human individuals. Trimming took 2 bases from V and 6 from J; bases not matched to a gene: 7. The V gene's germline CDR1 is MDHEN and CDR2 SYDVKM. The CDR3 length is 15 residues. The method was immunoSEQ multiplex PCR; TCRdb's version includes in-frame clones alone and lacks a portion of them. The sample lists about 680,000 clones; 92% were seen once. Naive CD8 cells, CD45RO-negative and positively selected for CCR7, excluded terminally differentiated effector memory CD45RA+ cells. This clone was picked up a small number of times.

Sequencing input: naive CD8+ T cells sorted from blood. The V gene is TRBV28, the J gene TRBJ2-1, with 7 bases aligning to TRBD2. This TCR came from a young man in good health. The CDR3 DNA reads as TGTGCCAGCAGTTTACGGGGGAGGGGTATCAATGAGCAGTTCTTC. This gives the protein CASSLRGRGINEQFF.